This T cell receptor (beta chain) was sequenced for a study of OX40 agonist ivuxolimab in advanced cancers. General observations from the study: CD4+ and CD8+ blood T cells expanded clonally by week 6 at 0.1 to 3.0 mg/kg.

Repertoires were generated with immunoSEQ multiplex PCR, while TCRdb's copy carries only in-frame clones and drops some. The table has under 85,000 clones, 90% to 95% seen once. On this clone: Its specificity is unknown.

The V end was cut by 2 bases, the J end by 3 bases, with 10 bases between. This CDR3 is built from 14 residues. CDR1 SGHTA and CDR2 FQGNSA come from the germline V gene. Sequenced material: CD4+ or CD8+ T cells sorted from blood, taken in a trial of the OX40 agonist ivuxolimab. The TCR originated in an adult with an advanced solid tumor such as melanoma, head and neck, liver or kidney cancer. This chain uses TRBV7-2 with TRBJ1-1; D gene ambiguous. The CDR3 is CASSLIGWDTEAFF. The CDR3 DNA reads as TGTGCCAGCAGCTTAATAGGGTGGGACACTGAAGCTTTCTTT.